The 18 T cell receptor beta chains given below trace back to one sample, sequenced in a study of CD8+CD57+ T cells in acquired aplastic anemia. Genomic DNA, serving as template, underwent TCR beta VDJ and CDR3 profiling. TCRdb independently ran MiXCR on the reads; one entry per CDR3 protein. This table has over 150,000 distinct CDR3 sequences, about 70% appearing once. The authors sequenced patients whose flow cytometry had shown CD8+CD57+ cell expansion. Sequenced input: sorted CD4+, CD8+, or CD8+CD57+ T cells (not recorded which) from PBMCs. The receptors shown here come from a human donor with aplastic anemia.

This rearrangement joins TRBV20-1 to TRBJ1-4; tentative D call: TRBD1 (5 bases). The germline gives CDR1 DFQATT, CDR2 SNEGSKA (reference sequence). The CDR3 totals 14 residues. Trimming removed 6 bases at V and 7 bases at J, with 18 bases between. DNA of the CDR3: TGCAGTGCCCACCGGGGCGGGCGCAGTGAAAAACTGTTTTTT. This encodes CSAHRGGRSEKLFF.

This chain links TRBV20-1 with TRBJ2-7; D unresolved. CDR1 and CDR2 (germline): DFQATT, SNEGSKA (reference sequence). The germline V and J ends were trimmed by 1 base and 3 bases, with 7 bases remaining between them. This CDR3 comprises 12 residues. The CDR3 sequence: CSARGPVYEQYF. The CDR3 bases are TGCAGTGCTAGAGGACCAGTCTACGAGCAGTACTTC.

This clonotype was found many times. The chain couples TRBV9 to TRBJ2-5; D is possibly TRBD1 (7 bases). Per the germline V gene, CDR1 is SGDLS and CDR2 is YYNGEE. Trimming took off 0 bases at V and 2 bases at J, with 11 bases between the two ends. The CDR3 loop spans 15 amino acids. Here the CDR3 reads CASSVEGAGQETQYF. Here the CDR3 DNA reads TGTGCCAGCAGCGTAGAGGGGGCGGGACAAGAGACCCAGTACTTC.

The chain uses TRBV6-6 and TRBJ1-5, with 7 bases matching TRBD1. Germline V gives CDR1 MNHNY, CDR2 SVGAGI (reference sequence). The CDR3 extends over 14 amino acids. V lost 0 bases, J lost 6 bases, and 2 bases stayed unmatched. In nucleotides, the CDR3 is TGTGCCAGCAGTTACTCTAACAGGGGTCAGCCCCAGCATTTT. This gives the protein CASSYSNRGQPQHF.

V gene TRBV2 combines with J gene TRBJ1-1, with D perhaps TRBD1 (5 bases). V was cut by 1 base and J by 5 bases, with 11 bases left in between. This CDR3 contains 14 residues. Per germline, CDR1 SNHLY and CDR2 FYNNEI. The CDR3: CASSEVGRATEAFF. Here the CDR3 DNA reads TGTGCCAGCAGTGAAGTCGGCAGGGCGACTGAAGCTTTCTTT.

V usage is TRBV2 and J usage is TRBJ2-3, with D possibly being TRBD1 (6 bases). CDR3 length: 16 amino acids. Germline loops: CDR1 SNHLY, CDR2 FYNNEI. V lost 6 bases to trimming and J lost 11 bases, with 27 bases between them. Here the CDR3 reads CASSQNRDKGYNEQYF. The CDR3 bases are TGTGCCAGCAGCCAAAACCGGGACAAGGGGTACAATGAGCAGTATTTT. Using reference TRBV2 and TRBJ2-3 for the parts outside the CDR3, the full variable domain is EPEVTQTPSHQVTQMGQEVILRCVPISNHLYFYWYRQILGQKVEFLVSFYNNEISEKSEIFDDQFSVERPDGSNFTLKIRSTKLEDSAMYFCASSQNRDKGYNEQYFGPGTRLTVL.

This sequence joins TRBV9 and TRBJ2-7, with 8 nucleotides matching TRBD1. This CDR3 is built from 14 residues. CDR1 is SGDLS and CDR2 is YYNGEE in the germline V gene. After removal of 5 bases from V and 3 bases from J, the junction contained 7 bases not matched to a gene. DNA for the CDR3: TGTGCCAGCAGTTACTCGGGGACAGGCTACGAGCAGTACTTC. Encoded protein: CASSYSGTGYEQYF.

This clonotype was seen a single time. The J gene is TRBJ1-4, the V gene TRBV2; no clear D gene. Between the trimmed V and J ends, which lost 4 bases and 8 bases, there was a span of 5 bases. CDR3 size: 11 residues. Germline-derived CDR1 and CDR2 are SNHLY and FYNNEI. The CDR3 nucleotides read TGTGCCAGCAGTGTGGGCGAAAAACTGTTTTTT. Translation gives CASSVGEKLFF.

The gene calls are TRBV9 and TRBJ2-5; the D is unclear. The CDR3 totals 13 residues. Trimming left V 3 bases short and J 2 bases short, with 8 bases between. Germline V gene lookup returns CDR1 SGDLS and CDR2 YYNGEE. The DNA for the CDR3 is TGTGCCAGCAGCGCCGGAGTACAAGAGACCCAGTACTTC. Its translation is CASSAGVQETQYF. The full variable domain, with the rest looked up from reference TRBV9 and TRBJ2-5, is DSGVTQTPKHLITATGQRVTLRCSPRSGDLSVYWYQQSLDQGLQFLIQYYNGEERAKGNILERFSAQQFPDLHSELNLSSLELGDSALYFCASSAGVQETQYFGPGTRLLVL.

V gene TRBV10-3 combines with J gene TRBJ2-1, with a tentative D call TRBD1 (6 bases). Trimming shortened V by 2 bases and J by 4 bases, and 6 bases separated the two germline ends. Germline CDR1 reads ENHRY; CDR2 reads SYGVKD. There are 13 residues in the CDR3. The CDR3 protein is CAISEQGYNEQFF. In DNA form, the CDR3 reads TGTGCCATCAGTGAGCAGGGGTACAATGAGCAGTTCTTC.

V and J are TRBV7-9 and TRBJ1-1; 8 bases agree with TRBD1. Germline CDR1 is SEHNR and CDR2 is FQNEAQ (reference sequence). The CDR3 is 15 residues long. With 2 bases clipped from V and 5 bases from J, the junction kept 7 bases outside the gene matches. The CDR3 DNA is TGTGCCAGCAGCTTAACACAGGGGGTGCGGACTGAAGCTTTCTTT. Amino acid sequence: CASSLTQGVRTEAFF.

This clonotype was seen ten or more times. The rearrangement uses TRBV29-1 and TRBJ2-7, with a possible D match to TRBD1 (6 bases). There are 8 residues in the CDR3. Germline V gives CDR1 SQVTM, CDR2 ANQGSEA. V dropped 8 bases and J dropped 7 bases, with 6 bases sitting between them. CDR3 coding DNA: TGCAGCAGGGGGGAGCAGTACGTC. Protein sequence: CSRGEQYV.

The J gene is TRBJ2-3, the V gene TRBV6-4, with 8 bases fitting TRBD2. Germline V gene sequence: CDR1 MRHNA, CDR2 SNTAGT. The CDR3 totals 15 residues. V dropped 4 bases and J dropped 4; count of bases not matched to a gene: 7. CDR3 nucleotide sequence: TGTGCCAGCAGTGGTACCGGGACTAGTGCAGATACGCAGTATTTT. As protein: CASSGTGTSADTQYF.

V is TRBV7-2 and J is TRBJ2-7; D not resolved. Germline values: CDR1 SGHTA, CDR2 FQGNSA. The CDR3 runs to 11 residues. The V gene lost 3 bases and the J gene lost 5 bases, with 5 bases spanning the gap. CDR3 region: CASSFLNEQYF. The CDR3 coding sequence is TGTGCCAGCAGCTTTCTGAACGAGCAGTACTTC.

The chain employs TRBV7-9 and TRBJ1-2, with D unclear. In germline, CDR1 is SEHNR, CDR2 FQNEAQ (reference sequence). With 9 bases removed from V and 1 base from J, the gap between germline ends came to 12 bases. CDR3 length: 13 amino acids. The CDR3 region has the DNA TGTGCCAGTAGTGCCGAACTTAACTATGGCTACACCTTC. Its protein product is CASSAELNYGYTF.

This chain connects TRBV7-9 to TRBJ2-7, with 8 nucleotides matching TRBD1. CDR1 is SEHNR and CDR2 is FQNEAQ in the germline V gene (reference sequence). CDR3 size: 12 residues. V was pared by 8 bases and J by 5 bases, with 5 bases of the junction left unmatched. This CDR3 is CASGTGRDEQYF. The CDR3, as DNA: TGTGCCAGCGGGACAGGAAGGGACGAGCAGTACTTC.

The chain recombines TRBV5-6 with TRBJ2-2; tentatively, D is TRBD2 (6 bases). The CDR3 totals 12 residues. CDR1 and CDR2 from the germline V gene are SGHDT and YYEEEE. V was trimmed by 3 bases and J by 6 bases, leaving 6 bases between them. CDR3 in amino acids: CASSWGAGELFF. The CDR3 DNA reads as TGTGCCAGCAGCTGGGGGGCCGGGGAGCTGTTTTTT.

The chain uses TRBV12-3 or TRBV12-4 and TRBJ2-2, with D possibly being TRBD1 or TRBD2 (6 bases each). There are 13 residues in the CDR3. V was trimmed by 2 bases and J by 7 bases, leaving 8 bases between them. This CDR3 reads CASSLRGLGELFF. The DNA of the CDR3 is TGTGCCAGCAGTTTACGGGGGCTCGGGGAGCTGTTTTTT.